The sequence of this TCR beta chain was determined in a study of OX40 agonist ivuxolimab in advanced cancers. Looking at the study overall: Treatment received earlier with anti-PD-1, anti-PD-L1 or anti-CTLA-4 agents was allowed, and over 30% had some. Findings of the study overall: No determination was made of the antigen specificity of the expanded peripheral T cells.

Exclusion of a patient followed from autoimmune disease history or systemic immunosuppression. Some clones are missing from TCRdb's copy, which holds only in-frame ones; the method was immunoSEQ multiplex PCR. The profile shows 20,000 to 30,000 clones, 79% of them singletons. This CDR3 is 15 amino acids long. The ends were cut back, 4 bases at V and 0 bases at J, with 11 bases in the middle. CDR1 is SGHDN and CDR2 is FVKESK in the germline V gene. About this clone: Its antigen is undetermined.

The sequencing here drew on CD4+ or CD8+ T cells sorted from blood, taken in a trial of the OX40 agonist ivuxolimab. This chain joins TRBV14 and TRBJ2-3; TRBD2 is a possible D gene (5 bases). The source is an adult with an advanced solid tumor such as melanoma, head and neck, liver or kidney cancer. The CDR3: CASSRRTVSTDTQYF. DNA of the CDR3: TGTGCCAGCAGCCGACGGACTGTTAGCACAGATACGCAGTATTTT.